These 3 T cell receptor beta chains originate from one sample sequenced in a study of blood T cell repertoires in COVID-19. The assay was immunoSEQ multiplex PCR, and TCRdb's table has in-frame clones only and misses some. The table records around 140,000 clones, approximately 80% of them present only once. The sequenced material came from peripheral blood. All receptors derive from a man aged 60 to 75 with active or convalescent COVID-19.

The chain has TRBV30 and TRBJ1-4; 8 positions agree with TRBD1. V shed 5 bases and J 5 bases; nucleotides not matched to a gene: 10. The CDR3 spans 15 residues. CDR1 is GTSNPN, CDR2 SVGIG, per germline (reference sequence). The CDR3 loop reads CAWRPGQGRNEKLFF. CDR3 sequence (DNA): TGTGCCTGGCGCCCTGGACAGGGTAGGAATGAAAAACTGTTTTTT.

The CDR3 here is CASSHWAGRTDTQYF. The CDR3 DNA follows: TGCGCCAGCAGCCACTGGGCGGGCCGCACAGATACGCAGTATTTT. V and J are TRBV4-3 and TRBJ2-3; perhaps TRBD2 as D (5 bases). The germline V and J ends were trimmed by 3 bases and 1 base, with 11 bases remaining between them. Germline V gene data show CDR1 as LGHNA and CDR2 as YSLEER. CDR3 length equals 15 residues.

The chain employs TRBV5-5 and TRBJ2-1; perhaps TRBD1 as D (6 bases). This CDR3 has 15 amino acids. Germline-derived CDR1 and CDR2 are SGHKS and YYEKEE (reference sequence). Trimming removed 4 bases at V and 7 bases at J, with 18 bases between. CDR3: CASSQFWGQSNEQFF. CDR3 DNA: TGTGCCAGCAGCCAGTTCTGGGGGCAGTCAAATGAGCAGTTCTTC. Full variable domain (rest looked up from reference TRBV5-5 and TRBJ2-1): DAGVTQSPTHLIKTRGQQVTLRCSPISGHKSVSWYQQVLGQGPQFIFQYYEKEERGRGNFPDRFSARQFPNYSSELNVNALLLGDSALYLCASSQFWGQSNEQFFGPGTRLTVL.